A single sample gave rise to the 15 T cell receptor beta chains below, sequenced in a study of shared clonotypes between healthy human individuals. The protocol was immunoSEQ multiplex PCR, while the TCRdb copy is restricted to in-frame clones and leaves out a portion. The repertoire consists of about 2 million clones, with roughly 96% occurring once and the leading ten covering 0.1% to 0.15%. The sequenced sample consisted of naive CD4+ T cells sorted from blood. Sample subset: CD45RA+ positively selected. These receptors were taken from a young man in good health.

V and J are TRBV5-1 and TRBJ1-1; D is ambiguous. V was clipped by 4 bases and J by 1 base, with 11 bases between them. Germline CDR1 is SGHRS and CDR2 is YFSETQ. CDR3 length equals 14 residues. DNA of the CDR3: TGCGCCAGCAGCCCGGACCCGGGGAACACTGAAGCTTTCTTT. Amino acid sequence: CASSPDPGNTEAFF.

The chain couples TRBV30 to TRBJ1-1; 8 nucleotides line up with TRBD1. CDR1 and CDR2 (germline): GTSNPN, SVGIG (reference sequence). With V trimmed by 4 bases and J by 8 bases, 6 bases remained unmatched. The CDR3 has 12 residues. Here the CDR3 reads CAWTPQGGEAFF. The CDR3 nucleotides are TGTGCCTGGACGCCACAGGGGGGGGAAGCTTTCTTT.

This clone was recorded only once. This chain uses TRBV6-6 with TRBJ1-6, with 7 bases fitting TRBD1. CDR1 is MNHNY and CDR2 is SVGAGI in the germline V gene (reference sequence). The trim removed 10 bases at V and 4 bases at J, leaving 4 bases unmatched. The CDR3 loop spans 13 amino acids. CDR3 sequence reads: CANAGQYNSPLHF. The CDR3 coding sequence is TGTGCCAATGCGGGACAGTATAATTCACCCCTCCACTTT.

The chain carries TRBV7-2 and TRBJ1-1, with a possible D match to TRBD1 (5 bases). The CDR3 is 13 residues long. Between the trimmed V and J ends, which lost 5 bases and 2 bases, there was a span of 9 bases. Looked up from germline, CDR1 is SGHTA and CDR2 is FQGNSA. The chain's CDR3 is CASSTGVNTEAFF. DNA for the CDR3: TGTGCCAGCAGCACAGGAGTCAACACTGAAGCTTTCTTT.

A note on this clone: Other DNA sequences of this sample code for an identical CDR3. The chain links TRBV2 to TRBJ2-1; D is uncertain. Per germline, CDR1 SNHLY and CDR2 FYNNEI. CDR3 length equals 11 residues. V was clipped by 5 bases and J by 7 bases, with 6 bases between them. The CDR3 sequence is CASSQRNEQFF. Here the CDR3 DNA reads TGTGCCAGCAGTCAGAGGAATGAGCAGTTCTTC.

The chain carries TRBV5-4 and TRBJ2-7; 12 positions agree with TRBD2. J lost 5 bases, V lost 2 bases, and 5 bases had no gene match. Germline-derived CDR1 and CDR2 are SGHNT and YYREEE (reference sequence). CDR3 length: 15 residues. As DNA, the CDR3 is TGTGCCAGCAGCTTTCTAGCGGGGGGGCAGGACGAGCAGTACTTC. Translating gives CASSFLAGGQDEQYF.

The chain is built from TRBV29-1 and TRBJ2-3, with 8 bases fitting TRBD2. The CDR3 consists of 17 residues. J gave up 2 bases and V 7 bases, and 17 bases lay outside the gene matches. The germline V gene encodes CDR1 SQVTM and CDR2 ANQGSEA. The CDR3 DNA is TGCAGCGCTCCTCGTAGCGGGACCGTCGATTCCACAGATACGCAGTATTTT. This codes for CSAPRSGTVDSTDTQYF.

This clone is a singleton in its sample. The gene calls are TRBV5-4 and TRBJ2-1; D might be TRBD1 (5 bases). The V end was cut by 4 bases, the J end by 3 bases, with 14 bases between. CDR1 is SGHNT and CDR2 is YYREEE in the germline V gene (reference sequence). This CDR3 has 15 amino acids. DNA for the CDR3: TGTGCCAGCAGCCCGCAGGCAGGGAACTACAATGAGCAGTTCTTC. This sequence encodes CASSPQAGNYNEQFF.

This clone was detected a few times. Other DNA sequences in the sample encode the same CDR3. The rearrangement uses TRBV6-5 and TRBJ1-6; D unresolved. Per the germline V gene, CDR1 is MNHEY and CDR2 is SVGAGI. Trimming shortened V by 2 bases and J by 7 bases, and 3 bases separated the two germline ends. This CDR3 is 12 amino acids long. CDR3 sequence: CASSYPNSPLHF. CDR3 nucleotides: TGTGCCAGCAGTTACCCCAATTCACCCCTCCACTTT.

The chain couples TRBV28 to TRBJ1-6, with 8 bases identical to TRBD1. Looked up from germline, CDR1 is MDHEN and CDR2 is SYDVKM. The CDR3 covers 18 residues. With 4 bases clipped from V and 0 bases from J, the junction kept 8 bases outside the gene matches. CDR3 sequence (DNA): TGTGCCAGCAGTTCCAAATACAGGGGGAGCTCCTATAATTCACCCCTCCACTTT. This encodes CASSSKYRGSSYNSPLHF.

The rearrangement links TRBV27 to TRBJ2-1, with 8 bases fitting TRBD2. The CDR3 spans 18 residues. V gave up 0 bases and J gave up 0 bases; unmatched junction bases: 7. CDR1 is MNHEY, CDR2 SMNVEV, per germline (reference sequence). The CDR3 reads CASSLSRLAGSSYNEQFF. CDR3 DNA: TGTGCCAGCAGTTTATCGAGGTTAGCGGGGAGCTCCTACAATGAGCAGTTCTTC.

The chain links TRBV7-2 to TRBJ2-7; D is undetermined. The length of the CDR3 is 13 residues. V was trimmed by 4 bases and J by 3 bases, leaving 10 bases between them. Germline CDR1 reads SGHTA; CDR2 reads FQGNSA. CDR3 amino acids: CASSSSPLYEQYF. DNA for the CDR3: TGTGCCAGCAGCTCCAGCCCCCTCTACGAGCAGTACTTC.

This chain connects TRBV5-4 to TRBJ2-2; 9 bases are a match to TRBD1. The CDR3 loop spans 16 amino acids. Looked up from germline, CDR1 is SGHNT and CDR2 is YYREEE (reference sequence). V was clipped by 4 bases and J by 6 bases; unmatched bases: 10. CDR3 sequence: CASSEGQGIKSGELFF. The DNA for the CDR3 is TGTGCCAGCAGCGAAGGACAGGGGATTAAATCCGGGGAGCTGTTTTTT.

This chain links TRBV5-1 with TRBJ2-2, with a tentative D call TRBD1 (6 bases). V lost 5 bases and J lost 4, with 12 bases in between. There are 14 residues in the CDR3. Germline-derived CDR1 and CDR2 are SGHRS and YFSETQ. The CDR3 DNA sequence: TGCGCCAGCAGTACAGGGTTCATCACCGGGGAGCTGTTTTTT. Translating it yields CASSTGFITGELFF.

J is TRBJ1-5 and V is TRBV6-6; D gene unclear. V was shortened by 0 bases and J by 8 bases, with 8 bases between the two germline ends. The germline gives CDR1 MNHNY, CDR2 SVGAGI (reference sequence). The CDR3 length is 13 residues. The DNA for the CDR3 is TGTGCCAGCAGTTACTCGGGTCCCGAGCCCCAGCATTTT. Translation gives CASSYSGPEPQHF.